These 22 T cell receptor beta chains came from one sample sequenced in a study of T cells after yellow fever vaccination. TCRdb ran MiXCR on the 5' RACE reads and lists one entry per CDR3 protein. The sample includes some 400,000 distinct CDR3 sequences, 6.2% seen only once; the top ten take approximately 15%. This material consisted of PBMCs, taken 5 days after the yellow fever booster vaccination. These receptors were taken from a man aged 25 to 40 who received the YFV17D yellow fever vaccine.

The genes are TRBV10-3 and TRBJ2-1; D unresolved. V was cut by 8 bases and J by 2 bases, with 13 bases left in between. CDR1 is ENHRY and CDR2 is SYGVKD in the germline V gene. CDR3 length: 14 residues. CDR3 in amino acids: CAISGPGAYNEQFF. The CDR3 DNA reads TGTGCCATCTCAGGTCCCGGCGCCTACAATGAGCAGTTCTTC.

This chain links TRBV30 with TRBJ2-3, with D possibly being TRBD2 (5 bases). Germline CDR1 GTSNPN, CDR2 SVGIG (reference sequence). V lost 4 bases and J lost 1, with 6 bases in between. The CDR3 loop spans 12 amino acids. The CDR3 region has the DNA TGTGCCTGGACCGGGGGCACAGATACGCAGTATTTT. Its protein product is CAWTGGTDTQYF.

The table lists this clonotype with many counts. This chain joins TRBV24-1 and TRBJ2-1; 10 positions agree with TRBD2. Losses at the gene ends were 3 bases for V and 8 bases for J; bases not matched to a gene: 6. CDR3 size: 15 residues. Germline V CDR1 and CDR2: KGHDR, SFDVKD. CDR3 bases: TGTGCCACCAGTGATCTAAGCGGGAGGGCCGATGAGCAGTTCTTC. Translation: CATSDLSGRADEQFF.

This clonotype has a count of ten or more. This chain uses TRBV12-3 or TRBV12-4 with TRBJ2-7; weak D call: TRBD2 (7 bases). The CDR3 totals 19 residues. Trimming removed 1 base from V and 0 bases from J, with 22 bases in between. CDR3 nucleotide sequence: TGTGCCAGCAGTTTAGTAGGTGGGGGGGGGGCTCTGAGCTCCTACGAGCAGTACTTC. It encodes CASSLVGGGGALSSYEQYF.

At least ten counts were recorded for this clonotype. The chain uses TRBV4-2 and TRBJ1-1; 7 bases align to TRBD1. The germline CDR1 and CDR2 sequences are LGHNA and YNFKEQ. V shed 4 bases and J 5 bases; nucleotides not matched to a gene: 4. This CDR3 region has 13 residues. The CDR3: CASSPGQQTEAFF. CDR3 nucleotide sequence: TGTGCCAGCAGCCCGGGACAGCAGACTGAAGCTTTCTTT.

This clonotype was detected many times. A read error may produce the germline difference seen at one junction end. This chain links TRBV7-2 with TRBJ2-5, with D maybe TRBD2 (5 bases). The CDR3 is 13 amino acids. The germline gives CDR1 SGHTA, CDR2 FQGNSA. CDR3 nucleotides: TGTGCCAGCAGTTTAGGGAGTCGGGAGACCCAGTACTTC. As protein: CASSLGSRETQYF.

The chain is built from TRBV6-6 and TRBJ2-7, with TRBD2 as a possible D gene (5 bases). The CDR3 loop spans 13 amino acids. Germline CDR1 MNHNY, CDR2 SVGAGI (reference sequence). Trimming cost V 5 bases and J 6 bases, with 14 bases left between them. The CDR3 is CASSRTEVSEQYF. Here the CDR3 DNA reads TGTGCCAGCAGTCGGACGGAGGTCTCCGAGCAGTACTTC.

Only a few counts were recorded for this clonotype. CDR3 coding DNA: TGTGCCAGCAGCCCACAGGAGGAGGGCACTGAAGCTTTCTTT. Protein: CASSPQEEGTEAFF. The gene calls are TRBV12-3 or TRBV12-4 and TRBJ1-1; the D gene is possibly TRBD1 (5 bases). Trimming stripped 6 bases from V and 4 bases from J, with 15 bases between. The length of the CDR3 is 14 residues.

The gene calls are TRBV6-5 and TRBJ1-1, with D unresolved. From germline, CDR1 is MNHEY and CDR2 SVGAGI. The length of the CDR3 is 14 residues. Trimming cost V 0 bases and J 4 bases, with 9 bases left between them. CDR3 amino acids: CASSYSLGSTEAFF. The CDR3 DNA reads TGTGCCAGCAGTTACTCACTAGGGTCCACTGAAGCTTTCTTT.

A few counts support this clonotype. The J gene is TRBJ2-5, the V gene TRBV19; no clear D gene. Germline CDR1 LNHDA, CDR2 SQIVND (reference sequence). The V gene lost 5 bases and the J gene lost 2 bases, with 12 bases spanning the gap. The length of the CDR3 is 14 residues. CDR3: CASSGVRRQETQYF. As DNA, the CDR3 is TGTGCCAGTAGTGGTGTCAGACGTCAAGAGACCCAGTACTTC. The full variable domain, with the rest looked up from reference TRBV19 and TRBJ2-5, is DGGITQSPKYLFRKEGQNVTLSCEQNLNHDAMYWYRQDPGQGLRLIYYSQIVNDFQKGDIAEGYSVSREKKESFPLTVTSAQKNPTAFYLCASSGVRRQETQYFGPGTRLLVL.

The chain combines TRBV7-2 with TRBJ2-2; 10 bases fit TRBD2. Losses at the gene ends were 6 bases for V and 2 bases for J; bases not matched to a gene: 6. The CDR3 extends over 16 amino acids. CDR1 is SGHTA and CDR2 is FQGNSA in the germline V gene. CDR3: CASSGSGRDNTGELFF. DNA of the CDR3: TGTGCCAGCAGTGGGAGCGGGAGGGATAACACCGGGGAGCTGTTTTTT.

This clonotype has at least ten counts. This chain uses TRBV9 with TRBJ2-3; TRBD2 matches 8 bases. V lost 4 bases and J lost 6; bases outside the gene matches: 16. The length of the CDR3 is 17 residues. Germline loops: CDR1 SGDLS, CDR2 YYNGEE. The CDR3: CASSLDRTSRPGDTQYF. The CDR3 DNA reads TGTGCCAGCAGCCTCGATCGGACTAGCAGGCCGGGGGATACGCAGTATTTT.

This clonotype appeared many times. The rearrangement joins TRBV6-5 to TRBJ1-1; D is ambiguous. The V gene's germline CDR1 is MNHEY and CDR2 SVGAGI. The CDR3 sequence is 13 residues long. Trimming pared 0 bases from V and 9 bases from J, leaving 11 bases between. CDR3 sequence (DNA): TGTGCCAGCAGTTACTCGATTGGCCAGCAAGCTTTCTTT. Translated: CASSYSIGQQAFF.

The chain joins TRBV6-1 to TRBJ1-5, with TRBD1 matching 8 bases. The ends lost 4 bases at V and 0 bases at J; junction bases unmatched: 11. This CDR3 spans 18 amino acids. Germline assignment: CDR1 MNHNS and CDR2 SASEGT. The chain's CDR3 is CASSVLSGTGYSNQPQHF. The CDR3 bases are TGTGCCAGCAGTGTTCTCTCCGGGACAGGATATAGCAATCAGCCCCAGCATTTT.

The table lists this clonotype with many counts. V is TRBV12-3 or TRBV12-4 and J is TRBJ2-1, with D perhaps matching TRBD2 (5 bases). CDR3 length: 14 amino acids. The V gene lost 3 bases and the J gene lost 9 bases, with 15 bases spanning the gap. CDR3: CASSLGSAFTEQFF. The CDR3 DNA follows: TGTGCCAGCAGTTTGGGTAGCGCCTTCACTGAGCAGTTCTTC.

In this sample, this clonotype turned up a few times. V gene TRBV7-2 combines with J gene TRBJ2-3, with a possible D match to TRBD2 (5 bases). Trimming cost V 2 bases and J 4 bases, with 13 bases left between them. Per germline, CDR1 SGHTA and CDR2 FQGNSA. The CDR3 is 15 amino acids. The DNA of the CDR3 is TGTGCCAGCAGCTTACGCCGGGATATGGCAGATACGCAGTATTTT. It translates to CASSLRRDMADTQYF.

There are a few counts of this clonotype. The chain employs TRBV20-1 and TRBJ2-3; 7 bases are shared with TRBD1. V was pared by 5 bases and J by 7 bases, with 9 bases of the junction left unmatched. The CDR3 has 13 residues. Germline V CDR1 and CDR2: DFQATT, SNEGSKA (reference sequence). The CDR3 coding sequence is TGCAGTGCTCCCGGGACAGAGAGCCATACGCAGTATTTT. Its protein is CSAPGTESHTQYF.

This clonotype was counted a few times. The rearrangement links TRBV7-2 to TRBJ2-5; D not resolved. The CDR3 runs to 12 residues. CDR1 is SGHTA, CDR2 FQGNSA, per germline. V dropped 5 bases and J dropped 5 bases, with 9 bases sitting between them. The CDR3 loop is CASSPHTETQYF. The CDR3 DNA sequence: TGTGCCAGCAGCCCACATACGGAGACCCAGTACTTC.

This clonotype was seen only a few times. This chain joins TRBV6-2 or TRBV6-3 and TRBJ2-6; 7 nucleotides align to TRBD2. V shed 7 bases, J shed 0 bases, and the junction held 9 bases outside the gene matches. Germline CDR1 is MNHEY and CDR2 is SVGEGT. CDR3 length equals 17 residues. In nucleotides, the CDR3 is TGTGCCAGCAAAATAGCGGGTCCAGACTCTGGGGCCAACGTCCTGACTTTC. This codes for CASKIAGPDSGANVLTF.

Only a few counts were recorded for this clonotype. The CDR3 sequence: CASKRGQGYTGELFF. The CDR3 DNA reads as TGTGCCAGCAAAAGGGGACAGGGGTACACCGGGGAGCTGTTTTTT. The V and J genes are TRBV6-1 and TRBJ2-2, with TRBD1 matching 10 bases. Germline CDR1 and CDR2: MNHNS and SASEGT. The CDR3 loop spans 15 amino acids. The V gene end was trimmed by 7 bases and the J gene end by 3 bases; junction bases not matched to a gene: 5.

In its sample, this clonotype was seen a few times. Here the CDR3 DNA reads TGCGCCAGCAGTGAGTCCTTTGGGATCTCCTACGAGCAGTACTTC. This sequence encodes CASSESFGISYEQYF. This chain joins TRBV10-2 and TRBJ2-7; D not resolved. The CDR3 runs to 15 residues. The V gene lost 0 bases and the J gene lost 0 bases, with 9 bases spanning the gap. Germline V gives CDR1 WSHSY, CDR2 SAAADI.

A few counts support this clonotype. V gene TRBV29-1 combines with J gene TRBJ2-7, with 10 bases aligning to TRBD1. After removal of 3 bases from V and 7 bases from J, the junction contained 9 bases not matched to a gene. This CDR3 contains 14 residues. Germline V gene data show CDR1 as SQVTM and CDR2 as ANQGSEA. The CDR3 here is CSVDFGTGATEQYF. The CDR3 bases are TGCAGCGTTGACTTCGGGACAGGGGCGACTGAGCAGTACTTC.